This entry lists 21 T cell receptor beta chains sequenced from one sample in a study of CD8 T cells in Susac syndrome (dated by TCRdb to about 2019). Library prep was done by the immunoSEQ multiplex PCR assay. RNA was extracted with the RNeasy kit and roughly 0.5 to 1 ug was reverse transcribed using random hexamers. TCRdb reran the public reads through fastp at Q25 and MiXCR, keeping productive beta chains. Rows with a matching CDR3 protein are joined into one entry that keeps the most common DNA and genes. This sample gives 150,000 or so distinct CDR3 sequences in total; 90% to 95% of them show up just once. The top ten constitute more than 0.11% of the sample. The specimen sequenced was CD4+ T cells from PBMCs. These receptors came from a human donor in good health.

The chain recombines TRBV24-1 with TRBJ2-5, with TRBD2 identical over 10 bases. Germline V lookup: CDR1 KGHDR, CDR2 SFDVKD. The ends lost 3 bases at V and 5 bases at J; junction bases unmatched: 5. This CDR3 has 15 residues. The CDR3 reads CATSDGTSAGETQYF. The CDR3 bases are TGTGCCACCAGTGATGGGACTAGCGCTGGTGAGACCCAGTACTTC.

CDR3 sequence (DNA): TGTGCCAGTATCCGGGGGGCCAGGGGAGGTGAAAAACTGTTTTTT. Protein product: CASIRGARGGEKLFF. The chain couples TRBV19 to TRBJ1-4, with a possible D match to TRBD1 (6 bases). V lost 7 bases and J 7 bases, leaving 19 bases between the germline ends. Germline values: CDR1 LNHDA, CDR2 SQIVND (reference sequence). The CDR3 is 15 residues long.

The chain employs TRBV20-1 and TRBJ1-1; D not certain. There are 14 residues in the CDR3. Germline V gene lookup returns CDR1 DFQATT and CDR2 SNEGSKA (reference sequence). The CDR3 DNA sequence: TGCAGCCTTAGGTGGGGTGGATGGTACACTGAAGCTTTCTTT. Translating gives CSLRWGGWYTEAFF.

This clonotype was observed once. This rearrangement joins TRBV28 to TRBJ1-1; D ambiguous. Germline assignment: CDR1 MDHEN and CDR2 SYDVKM. Trimming removed 8 bases at V and 1 base at J, with 11 bases between. The CDR3 sequence is 13 residues long. CDR3 in amino acids: CASCVPGNTEAFF. The CDR3 bases are TGTGCCAGCTGCGTCCCAGGGAACACTGAAGCTTTCTTT. The full variable domain, with the rest looked up from reference TRBV28 and TRBJ1-1, is DVKVTQSSRYLVKRTGEKVFLECVQDMDHENMFWYRQDPGLGLRLIYFSYDVKMKEKGDIPEGYSVSREKKERFSLILESASTNQTSMYLCASCVPGNTEAFFGQGTRLTVV.

The chain joins TRBV29-1 to TRBJ2-5; D remains unclear. Germline CDR1 SQVTM, CDR2 ANQGSEA. The CDR3 runs 13 residues. V was pared by 0 bases and J by 3 bases, with 8 bases between. Written as DNA, the CDR3 is TGCAGCGTTGAAGATCTAGGGAAAGAGACCCAGTACTTC. This encodes CSVEDLGKETQYF.

This rearrangement joins TRBV10-2 to TRBJ2-3; no clear D. V was cut by 3 bases and J by 2 bases, with 9 bases left in between. Germline loops: CDR1 WSHSY, CDR2 SAAADI. This CDR3 has 14 residues. CDR3 sequence (DNA): TGCGCCAGCAGTGAAGATTGGTCCACAGATACGCAGTATTTT. Residues: CASSEDWSTDTQYF.

The V and J genes are TRBV20-1 and TRBJ2-5; possible D gene TRBD1, 5 bases. The CDR3 is 11 amino acids. V was pared by 7 bases and J by 2 bases, with 8 bases between. CDR1 DFQATT and CDR2 SNEGSKA come from the germline V gene (reference sequence). The CDR3 here is CSGNRQETQYF. CDR3 nucleotide sequence: TGCAGTGGAAACAGGCAAGAGACCCAGTACTTC.

V usage is TRBV2 and J usage is TRBJ2-4; TRBD2 agrees at 8 bases. The CDR3 covers 17 residues. Losses at the gene ends were 2 bases for V and 4 bases for J; bases not matched to a gene: 10. CDR1 SNHLY and CDR2 FYNNEI come from the germline V gene. In nucleotides, the CDR3 is TGTGCCAGCAGTGAAAAATACGCCTTAGCGGGGAAAAACATTCAGTACTTC. This translates into CASSEKYALAGKNIQYF.

This rearrangement joins TRBV4-2 to TRBJ2-5, with TRBD2 identical over 9 bases. V lost 0 bases and J lost 2; bases outside the gene matches: 10. From germline, CDR1 is LGHNA and CDR2 YNFKEQ. This CDR3 contains 18 residues. Here the CDR3 DNA reads TGTGCCAGCAGCCAAGATAACAGCGGGGGGCACCTTCAAGAGACCCAGTACTTC. Encoded protein: CASSQDNSGGHLQETQYF.

The chain uses TRBV4-1 and TRBJ1-5, with D perhaps matching TRBD1 (6 bases). Trimming took off 6 bases at V and 2 bases at J, with 20 bases between the two ends. The germline V gene has CDR1 MGHRA and CDR2 YSYEKL. The CDR3 spans 17 residues. This chain's CDR3 is CASSQMGGRGGNQPQHF. CDR3 in DNA: TGCGCCAGCAGTCAGATGGGGGGGCGAGGGGGCAATCAGCCCCAGCATTTT.

This sequence joins TRBV3-1 and TRBJ1-6; no clear D. The germline CDR1 and CDR2 sequences are LGHDT and YNNKEL (reference sequence). The CDR3 is 14 amino acids. V dropped 1 base and J dropped 5 bases, with 6 bases sitting between them. CDR3 protein: CASSQGQHNSPLHF. The CDR3 DNA reads as TGTGCCAGCAGCCAAGGGCAGCATAATTCACCCCTCCACTTT.

The rearrangement joins TRBV12-3 or TRBV12-4 to TRBJ2-2; D gene unclear. CDR3 size: 13 residues. Trimming left V 7 bases short and J 3 bases short, with 9 bases between. In nucleotides, the CDR3 is TGTGCCAGCACCCCTCAGTACACCGGGGAGCTGTTTTTT. Protein sequence: CASTPQYTGELFF.

The chain joins TRBV5-1 to TRBJ1-2, with D possibly being TRBD1 (5 bases). The CDR3 consists of 13 residues. Trimming shortened V by 4 bases and J by 7 bases, and 14 bases separated the two germline ends. Per germline, CDR1 SGHRS and CDR2 YFSETQ. In DNA form, the CDR3 reads TGCGCCAGCAGCGATTCGGGGGAAGGTGGCTACACCTTC. Translated, it gives CASSDSGEGGYTF. Using reference TRBV5-1 and TRBJ1-2 for the parts outside the CDR3, the full variable domain is KAGVTQTPRYLIKTRGQQVTLSCSPISGHRSVSWYQQTPGQGLQFLFEYFSETQRNKGNFPGRFSGRQFSNSRSEMNVSTLELGDSALYLCASSDSGEGGYTFGSGTRLTVV.

This clonotype was seen once. The chain employs TRBV4-1 and TRBJ2-1, with 7 bases fitting TRBD1. CDR1 is MGHRA and CDR2 is YSYEKL in the germline V gene. V trimming: 2 bases; J trimming: 6 bases; junction bases outside the gene matches: 7. The CDR3 runs to 15 residues. CDR3 sequence (DNA): TGCGCCAGCAGCCAAAGGGGGCAGATACCCAATGAGCAGTTCTTC. It translates to CASSQRGQIPNEQFF.

The chain combines TRBV29-1 with TRBJ1-1; D uncertain. Germline loops: CDR1 SQVTM, CDR2 ANQGSEA. There are 12 residues in the CDR3. V shed 7 bases and J shed 4 bases, with 13 bases lying between them. For the CDR3, the DNA is TGCAGCGCCTTAGGTGCGCTCACTGAAGCTTTCTTT. Translated, it gives CSALGALTEAFF.

J is TRBJ2-7 and V is TRBV9, with TRBD1 as a possible D gene (5 bases). The V and J ends lost 0 bases and 0 bases respectively, with 13 bases between them. Per germline, CDR1 SGDLS and CDR2 YYNGEE. The CDR3 has 16 amino acids. The CDR3 reads CASSVVARASSYEQYF. The CDR3 DNA sequence: TGTGCCAGCAGCGTAGTTGCCAGGGCGAGCTCCTACGAGCAGTACTTC.

The genes are TRBV5-1 and TRBJ2-7, with unresolved D. From germline, CDR1 is SGHRS and CDR2 YFSETQ. The CDR3 runs 13 residues. V was clipped by 0 bases and J by 3 bases, with 7 bases between them. The CDR3, as DNA: TGCGCCAGCAGCTTGGAACCCGACTACGAGCAGTACTTC. Its protein product is CASSLEPDYEQYF.

This clonotype was seen a single time. The chain carries TRBV10-3 and TRBJ2-2; 8 bases fit TRBD1. V gave up 5 bases and J gave up 7 bases; unmatched junction bases: 12. CDR3 length: 16 residues. In germline, CDR1 is ENHRY, CDR2 SYGVKD. The CDR3 loop is CAISSLPGGAGGELFF. The DNA for the CDR3 is TGTGCCATCAGTTCTCTTCCAGGGGGCGCGGGCGGGGAGCTGTTTTTT.

The chain carries TRBV3-1 and TRBJ2-3; 8 positions agree with TRBD2. This CDR3 has 13 amino acids. Germline V gene data show CDR1 as LGHDT and CDR2 as YNNKEL (reference sequence). The J segment lost 2 bases and the V segment lost 7 bases, leaving 2 bases of the junction unmatched. CDR3 nucleotides: TGTGCCAGCACGCGGGGGGCCACAGATACGCAGTATTTT. As protein: CASTRGATDTQYF.

The V gene is TRBV20-1, the J gene TRBJ2-7; TRBD1 might be the D (5 bases). Germline V gene lookup returns CDR1 DFQATT and CDR2 SNEGSKA (reference sequence). V lost 6 bases to trimming and J lost 2 bases, with 11 bases between them. This CDR3 has 12 amino acids. The CDR3 reads CSASTDTYEQYF. CDR3 in DNA: TGCAGTGCGTCGACAGATACCTACGAGCAGTACTTC.

This chain uses TRBV5-1 with TRBJ2-5, with a tentative D call TRBD2 (7 bases). The germline V and J ends were trimmed by 0 bases and 0 bases, with 24 bases remaining between them. The germline CDR1 and CDR2 sequences are SGHRS and YFSETQ. This CDR3 has 20 amino acids. CDR3 in amino acids: CASSLGRGPGRGGHQETQYF. Written as DNA, the CDR3 is TGCGCCAGCAGCTTGGGTCGGGGGCCCGGGCGCGGGGGCCACCAAGAGACCCAGTACTTC.